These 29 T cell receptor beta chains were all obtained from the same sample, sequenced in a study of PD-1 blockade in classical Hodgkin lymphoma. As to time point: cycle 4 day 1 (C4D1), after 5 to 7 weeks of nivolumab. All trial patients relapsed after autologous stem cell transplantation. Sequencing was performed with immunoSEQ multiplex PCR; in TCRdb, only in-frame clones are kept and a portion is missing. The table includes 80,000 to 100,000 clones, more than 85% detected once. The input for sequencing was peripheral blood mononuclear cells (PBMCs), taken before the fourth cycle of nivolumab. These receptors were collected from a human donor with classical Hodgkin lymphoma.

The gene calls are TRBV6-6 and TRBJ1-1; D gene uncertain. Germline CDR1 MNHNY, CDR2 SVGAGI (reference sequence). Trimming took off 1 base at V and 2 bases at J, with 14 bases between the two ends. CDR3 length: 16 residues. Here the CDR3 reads CASSYWPKKPNTEAFF. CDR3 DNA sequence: TGTGCCAGCAGTTACTGGCCCAAGAAACCAAACACTGAAGCTTTCTTT.

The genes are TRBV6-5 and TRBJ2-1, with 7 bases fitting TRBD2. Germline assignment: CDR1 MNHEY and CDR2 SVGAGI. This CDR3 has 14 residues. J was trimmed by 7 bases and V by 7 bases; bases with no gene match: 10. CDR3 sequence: CASTQGGRGNEQFF. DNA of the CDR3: TGTGCCAGCACCCAAGGCGGGAGAGGAAATGAGCAGTTCTTC.

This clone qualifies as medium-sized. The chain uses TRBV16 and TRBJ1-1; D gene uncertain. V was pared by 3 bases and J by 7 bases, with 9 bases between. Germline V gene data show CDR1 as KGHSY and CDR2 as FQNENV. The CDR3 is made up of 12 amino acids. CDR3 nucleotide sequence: TGTGCCAGCAGCCAGCAGTCGGATGAAGCTTTCTTT. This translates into CASSQQSDEAFF.

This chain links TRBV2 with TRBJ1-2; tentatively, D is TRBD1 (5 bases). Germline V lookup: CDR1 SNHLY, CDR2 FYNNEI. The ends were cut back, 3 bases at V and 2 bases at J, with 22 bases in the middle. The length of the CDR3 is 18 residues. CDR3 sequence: CASSDRGGTVRTNYGYTF. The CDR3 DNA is TGTGCCAGCAGTGACCGGGGGGGGACGGTTCGGACGAACTATGGCTACACCTTC.

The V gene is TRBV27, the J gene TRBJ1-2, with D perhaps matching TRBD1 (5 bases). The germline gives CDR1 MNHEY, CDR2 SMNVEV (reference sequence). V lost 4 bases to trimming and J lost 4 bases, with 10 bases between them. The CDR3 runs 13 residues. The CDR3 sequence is CASSSQGGYGYTF. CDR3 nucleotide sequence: TGTGCCAGCAGTTCTCAGGGCGGCTATGGCTACACCTTC.

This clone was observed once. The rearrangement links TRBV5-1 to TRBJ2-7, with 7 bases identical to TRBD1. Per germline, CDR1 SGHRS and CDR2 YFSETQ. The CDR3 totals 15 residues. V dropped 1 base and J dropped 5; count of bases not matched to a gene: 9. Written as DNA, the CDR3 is TGCGCCAGCAGCTTGACAGGGGTTGCGGACCACGAGCAGTACTTC. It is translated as CASSLTGVADHEQYF.

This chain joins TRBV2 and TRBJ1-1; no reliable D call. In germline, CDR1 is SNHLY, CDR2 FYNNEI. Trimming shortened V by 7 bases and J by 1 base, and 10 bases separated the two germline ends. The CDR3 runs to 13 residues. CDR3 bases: TGTGCCAGCAATTGGGCCCCGAACACTGAAGCTTTCTTT. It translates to CASNWAPNTEAFF.

The CDR3 DNA follows: TGTGCCAGCAGCTTGGTCGGAAACACCATATATTTT. Its protein product is CASSLVGNTIYF. The rearrangement uses TRBV5-6 and TRBJ1-3; D ambiguous. This CDR3 is built from 12 residues. Germline V gene lookup returns CDR1 SGHDT and CDR2 YYEEEE. V was cut by 0 bases and J by 4 bases, with 2 bases left in between.

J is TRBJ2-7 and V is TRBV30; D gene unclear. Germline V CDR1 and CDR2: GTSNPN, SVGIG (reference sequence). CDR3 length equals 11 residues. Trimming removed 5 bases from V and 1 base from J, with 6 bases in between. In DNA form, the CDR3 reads TGTGCCTGGGAGGTATCCTACGAGCAGTACTTC. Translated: CAWEVSYEQYF.

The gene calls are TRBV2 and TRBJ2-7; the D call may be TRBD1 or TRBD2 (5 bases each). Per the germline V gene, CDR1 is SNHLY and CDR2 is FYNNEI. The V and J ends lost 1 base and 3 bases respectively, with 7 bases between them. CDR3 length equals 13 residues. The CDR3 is CASSEGGYYEQYF. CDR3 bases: TGTGCCAGCAGTGAAGGGGGGTACTACGAGCAGTACTTC.

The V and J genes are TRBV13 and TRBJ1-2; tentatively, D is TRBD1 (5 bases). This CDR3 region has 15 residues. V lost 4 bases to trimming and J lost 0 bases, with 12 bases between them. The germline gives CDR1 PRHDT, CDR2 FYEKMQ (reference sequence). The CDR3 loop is CASSSTDSSNYGYTF. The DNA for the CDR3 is TGTGCCAGCAGCTCGACCGACAGTTCTAACTATGGCTACACCTTC.

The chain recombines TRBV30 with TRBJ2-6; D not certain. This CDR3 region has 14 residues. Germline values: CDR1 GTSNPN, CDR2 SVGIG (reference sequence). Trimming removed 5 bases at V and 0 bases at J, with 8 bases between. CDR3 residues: CAWEQVSGANVLTF. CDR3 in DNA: TGTGCCTGGGAACAAGTCTCTGGGGCCAACGTCCTGACTTTC.

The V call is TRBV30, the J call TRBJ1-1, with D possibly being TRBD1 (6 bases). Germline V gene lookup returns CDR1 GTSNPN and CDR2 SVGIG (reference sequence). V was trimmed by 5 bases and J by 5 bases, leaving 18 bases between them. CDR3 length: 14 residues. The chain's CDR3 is CAWGAWGARTEAFF. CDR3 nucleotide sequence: TGTGCCTGGGGGGCGTGGGGGGCAAGGACTGAAGCTTTCTTT. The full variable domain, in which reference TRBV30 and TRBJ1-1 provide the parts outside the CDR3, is SQTIHQWPATLVQPVGSPLSLECTVEGTSNPNLYWYRQAAGRGLQLLFYSVGIGQISSEVPQNLSASRPQDRQFILSSKKLLLSDSGFYLCAWGAWGARTEAFFGQGTRLTVV.

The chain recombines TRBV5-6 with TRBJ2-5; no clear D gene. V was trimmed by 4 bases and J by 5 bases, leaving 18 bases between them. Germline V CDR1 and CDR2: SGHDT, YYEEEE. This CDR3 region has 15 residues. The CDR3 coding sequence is TGTGCCAGCAGCAGCTCTGCGTCCCCGATGGAGACCCAGTACTTC. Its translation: CASSSSASPMETQYF.

The CDR3 protein is CASSFKTGDSYEQYF. In DNA, the CDR3 is TGTGCCAGCAGTTTTAAGACAGGGGACTCCTACGAGCAGTACTTC. The J gene is TRBJ2-7, the V gene TRBV27; TRBD1 agrees at 8 bases. The J segment lost 0 bases and the V segment lost 3 bases, leaving 4 bases of the junction unmatched. Germline V CDR1 and CDR2: MNHEY, SMNVEV (reference sequence). This CDR3 spans 15 amino acids.

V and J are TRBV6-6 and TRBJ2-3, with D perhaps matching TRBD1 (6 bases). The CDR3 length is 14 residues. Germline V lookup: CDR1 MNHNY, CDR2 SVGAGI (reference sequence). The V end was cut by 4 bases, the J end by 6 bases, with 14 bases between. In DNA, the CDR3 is TGTGCCAGCAGTTCGCACAGGGTTGCCGATACGCAGTATTTT. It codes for CASSSHRVADTQYF.

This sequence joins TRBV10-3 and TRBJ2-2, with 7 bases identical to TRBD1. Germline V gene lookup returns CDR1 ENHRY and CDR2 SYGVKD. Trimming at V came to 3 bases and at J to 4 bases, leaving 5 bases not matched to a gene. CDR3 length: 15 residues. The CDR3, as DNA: TGTGCCATCAGTGATTCACAGGGGCGCACCGGGGAGCTGTTTTTT. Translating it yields CAISDSQGRTGELFF.

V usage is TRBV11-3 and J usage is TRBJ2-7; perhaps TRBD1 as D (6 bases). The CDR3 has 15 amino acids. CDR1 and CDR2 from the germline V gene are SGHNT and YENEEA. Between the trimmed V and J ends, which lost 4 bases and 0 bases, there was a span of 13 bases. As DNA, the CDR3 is TGTGCCAGCAGCTCCTCCTCGGGACACTCCTACGAGCAGTACTTC. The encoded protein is CASSSSSGHSYEQYF.

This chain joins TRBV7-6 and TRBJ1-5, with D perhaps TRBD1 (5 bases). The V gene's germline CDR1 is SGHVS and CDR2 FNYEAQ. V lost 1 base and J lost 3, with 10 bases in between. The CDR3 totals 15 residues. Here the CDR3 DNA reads TGTGCCAGCAGCTTAGTTTGGGGGACCAATCAGCCCCAGCATTTT. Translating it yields CASSLVWGTNQPQHF.

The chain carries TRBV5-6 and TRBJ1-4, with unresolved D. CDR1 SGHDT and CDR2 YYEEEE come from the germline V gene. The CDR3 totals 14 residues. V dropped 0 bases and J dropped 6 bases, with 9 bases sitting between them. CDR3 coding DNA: TGTGCCAGCAGCTTGGTGTCCAGTCATGAAAAACTGTTTTTT. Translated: CASSLVSSHEKLFF.

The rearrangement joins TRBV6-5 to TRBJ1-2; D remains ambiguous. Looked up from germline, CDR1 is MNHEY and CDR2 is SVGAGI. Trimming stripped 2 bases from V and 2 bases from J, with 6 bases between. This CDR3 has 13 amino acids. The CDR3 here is CASSYGENYGYTF. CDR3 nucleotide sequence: TGTGCCAGCAGTTACGGGGAGAACTATGGCTACACCTTC.

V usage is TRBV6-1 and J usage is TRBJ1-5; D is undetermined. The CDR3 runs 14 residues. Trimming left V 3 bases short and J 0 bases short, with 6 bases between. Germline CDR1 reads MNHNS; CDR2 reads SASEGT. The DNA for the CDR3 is TGTGCCAGCAGTGACAGCCTTAGCAATCAGCCCCAGCATTTT. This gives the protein CASSDSLSNQPQHF.

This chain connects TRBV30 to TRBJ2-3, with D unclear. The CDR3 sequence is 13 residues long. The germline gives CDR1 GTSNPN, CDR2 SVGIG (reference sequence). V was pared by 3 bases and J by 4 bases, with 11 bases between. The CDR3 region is CAWSRSVADTQYF. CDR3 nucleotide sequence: TGTGCCTGGAGCAGATCGGTTGCAGATACGCAGTATTTT.

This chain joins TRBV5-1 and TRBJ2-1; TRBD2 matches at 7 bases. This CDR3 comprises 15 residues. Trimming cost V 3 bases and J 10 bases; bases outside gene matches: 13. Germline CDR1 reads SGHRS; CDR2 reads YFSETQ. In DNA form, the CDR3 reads TGCGCCAGCAGCTCGACTGACCGCGGGGGATGGGAGCAGTTCTTC. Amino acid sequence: CASSSTDRGGWEQFF.

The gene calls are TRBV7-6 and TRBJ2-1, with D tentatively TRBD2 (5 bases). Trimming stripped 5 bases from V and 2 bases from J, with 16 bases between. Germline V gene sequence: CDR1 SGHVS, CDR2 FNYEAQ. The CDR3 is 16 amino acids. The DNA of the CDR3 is TGTGCCAGCAGCGATAGCCGAGCGGACCCCTACAATGAGCAGTTCTTC. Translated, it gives CASSDSRADPYNEQFF.

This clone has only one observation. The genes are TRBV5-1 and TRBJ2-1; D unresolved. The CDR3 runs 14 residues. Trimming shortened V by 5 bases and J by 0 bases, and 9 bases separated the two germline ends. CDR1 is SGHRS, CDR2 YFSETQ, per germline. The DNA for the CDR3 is TGCGCCAGCAGGGTGTATGGCTCCTACAATGAGCAGTTCTTC. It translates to CASRVYGSYNEQFF.

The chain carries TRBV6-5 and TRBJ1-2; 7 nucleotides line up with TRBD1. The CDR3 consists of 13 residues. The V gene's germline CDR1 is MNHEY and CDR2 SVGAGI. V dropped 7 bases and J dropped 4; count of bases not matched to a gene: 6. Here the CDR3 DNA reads TGTGCCAGCAAGAGTCAGGGGGGCTATGGCTACACCTTC. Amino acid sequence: CASKSQGGYGYTF.

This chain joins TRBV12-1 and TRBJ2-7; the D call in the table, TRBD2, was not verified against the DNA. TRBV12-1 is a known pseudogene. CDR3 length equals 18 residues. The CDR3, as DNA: TGTGCCAGCAGCTTTCTCATCCGAGCGGACGGAAGGAACTACGAGCAGTACTTC. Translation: CASSFLIRADGRNYEQYF.

For the CDR3, the DNA is TGTGCCAGCAGTTTACTAGGGGTTGGAAACACCATATATTTT. This gives the protein CASSLLGVGNTIYF. The genes are TRBV27 and TRBJ1-3; a possible D gene is TRBD1 (5 bases). V was shortened by 2 bases and J by 3 bases, with 8 bases between the two germline ends. Germline CDR1 MNHEY, CDR2 SMNVEV (reference sequence). This CDR3 spans 14 amino acids.